This T cell receptor beta chain was identified in a study of OX40 agonist ivuxolimab in advanced cancers. Study context: The study gave patients intravenous ivuxolimab at 0.01 to 10 mg/kg every 2 weeks. Males comprised about 78% of the group, whose mean age was approximately 62 years (range about 23 to 80). Earlier anti-PD-1, anti-PD-L1 or anti-CTLA-4 therapy was permitted; 35% to 50% had received some.

Whole-study findings and limits: Mean expanded clone counts were higher in CD8+ than CD4+ T cells.

A word on this clone: Its cognate antigen is unknown.

In germline, CDR1 is SGHRS, CDR2 YFSETQ. V was shortened by 5 bases and J by 2 bases, with 10 bases between the two germline ends. The CDR3 extends over 14 amino acids. Assay used: immunoSEQ multiplex PCR; TCRdb lists only in-frame clones, some missing. In the table there are around 86,000 clones, over 75% of which are singletons. This sequence was found in an adult with an advanced solid tumor such as melanoma, head and neck, liver or kidney cancer. The rearrangement links TRBV5-1 to TRBJ2-2; no clear D. The starting material was CD4+ or CD8+ T cells sorted from blood, obtained in a trial of the OX40 agonist ivuxolimab. Here the CDR3 DNA reads TGCGCCAGCAGGCGAGATTCTAACACCGGGGAGCTGTTTTTT. This codes for CASRRDSNTGELFF.